Each of the 3 T cell receptor beta chains below was sequenced from the same sample in a study of beta chain features in type 1 diabetes. Study-level results: Moderate yet significant TCRB CDR3 shortening was seen in Type 1 diabetes patients in all four CD4+ subsets.

The study reverse transcribed the entire isolated RNA, so it sequenced expressed TCRB transcripts. Data came from immunoSEQ multiplex PCR; TCRdb stores just in-frame clones and leaves some out. The profile covers hundreds of thousands of clones, with over 11% appearing a single time and approximately 0.039% taken by the ten largest. For these receptors, no antigen is known. Input material: naive CD4+ T cells from blood. The receptors originated from a man younger than 30 with type 1 diabetes.

This clone was counted between two and nine times. The chain links TRBV5-1 to TRBJ2-7, with a weak D call TRBD1 (6 bases). The germline V gene encodes CDR1 SGHRS and CDR2 YFSETQ. This CDR3 spans 15 amino acids. V lost 0 bases to trimming and J lost 5 bases, with 15 bases between them. The CDR3: CASSLVVRGDDEQYF. The DNA of the CDR3 is TGCGCCAGCAGCTTGGTCGTCAGGGGAGACGACGAGCAGTACTTC.

The CDR3 DNA is TGTGCCAGCACCTTCGGGGACAATGAGCAGTTCTTC. Its translation is CASTFGDNEQFF. V usage is TRBV6-6 and J usage is TRBJ2-1; D might be TRBD2 (5 bases). This CDR3 contains 12 residues. Germline CDR1 reads MNHNY; CDR2 reads SVGAGI (reference sequence). The V gene lost 7 bases and the J gene lost 5 bases, with 9 bases spanning the gap.

There are a few counts of this clone. This chain joins TRBV29-1 and TRBJ2-7; 8 bases line up with TRBD2. Germline CDR1 and CDR2: SQVTM and ANQGSEA. There are 14 residues in the CDR3. J gave up 2 bases and V 6 bases, and 9 bases lay outside the gene matches. The CDR3 spells CSVGVLAETYEQYF. CDR3 in DNA: TGCAGCGTCGGGGTACTAGCGGAGACCTACGAGCAGTACTTC.